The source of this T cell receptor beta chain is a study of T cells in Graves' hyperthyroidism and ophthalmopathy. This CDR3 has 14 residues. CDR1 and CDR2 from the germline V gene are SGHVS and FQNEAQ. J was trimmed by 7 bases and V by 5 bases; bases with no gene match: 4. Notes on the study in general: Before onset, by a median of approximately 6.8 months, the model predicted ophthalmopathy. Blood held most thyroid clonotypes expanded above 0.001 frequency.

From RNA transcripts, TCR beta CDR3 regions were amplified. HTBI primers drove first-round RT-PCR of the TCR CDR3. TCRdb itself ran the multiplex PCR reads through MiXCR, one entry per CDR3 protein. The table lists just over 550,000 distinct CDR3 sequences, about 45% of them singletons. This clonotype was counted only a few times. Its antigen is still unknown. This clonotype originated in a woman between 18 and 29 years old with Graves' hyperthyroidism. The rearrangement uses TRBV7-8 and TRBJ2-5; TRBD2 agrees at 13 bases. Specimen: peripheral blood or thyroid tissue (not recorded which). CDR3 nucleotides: TGTGCCAGCAGCACTAGCGGGAGGGGAGGGACCCAGTACTTC. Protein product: CASSTSGRGGTQYF.